A selection of T cell receptor beta chains follows, all from one sample in a study of cytomegalovirus exposure and HLA in healthy donors. The protocol was immunoSEQ multiplex PCR, while the TCRdb copy is restricted to in-frame clones and leaves out a portion. The sample records 150,000 or so clones, more than 75% being singletons. Material: PBMCs. Receptor source: a man younger than 35 in good health and CMV-seropositive. The CDR3 runs from the conserved cysteine through the conserved F or W. Each record gives: V gene, J gene, D gene, clone size, CDR3 DNA, CDR3 protein. A D gene is named only where the DNA matches it firmly. Only part of the rows carry a size: once, few, many, or a class if the clone is expanded.

V gene: TRBV6-1
J gene: TRBJ2-1
D gene: TRBD2
clone size: NA
CDR3 DNA: TGTGCCACCATACTAGCGGGAGCGGCTGGCAATGAGCAGTTCTTC
CDR3 protein: CATILAGAAGNEQFF

V gene: TRBV19
J gene: TRBJ2-4
D gene: NA
clone size: NA
CDR3 DNA: TGTGCCAGTTCCCTAGACAGTCGCTTAGCCAAAAACATTCAGTACTTC
CDR3 protein: CASSLDSRLAKNIQYF

V gene: TRBV5-1
J gene: TRBJ2-7
D gene: NA
clone size: NA
CDR3 DNA: TGCGCCAGCAGCTCTCAGGGCTACGAGCAGTACTTC
CDR3 protein: CASSSQGYEQYF

V gene: TRBV2
J gene: TRBJ1-3
D gene: NA
clone size: NA
CDR3 DNA: TGTGCCAGCTCCTACAGGGTACGAAACACCATATATTTT
CDR3 protein: CASSYRVRNTIYF

V gene: TRBV7-9
J gene: TRBJ1-6
D gene: NA
clone size: NA
CDR3 DNA: TGTGCCAGCAGCTCTAACGGAGGGTCCTATAATTCACCCCTCCACTTT
CDR3 protein: CASSSNGGSYNSPLHF

V gene: TRBV21-1
J gene: TRBJ2-5
D gene: NA
clone size: NA
CDR3 DNA: TGTGCAGCTAGCTCGAGGGGAATCAGGGGGCAAGAGACCCAGTACTTC
CDR3 protein: CAASSRGIRGQETQYF

V gene: TRBV11-3
J gene: TRBJ2-5
D gene: NA
clone size: NA
CDR3 DNA: TGTGCCAGCAGCTCCGGCGGCGGGCAAGAGACCCAGTACTTC
CDR3 protein: CASSSGGGQETQYF

V gene: TRBV25-1
J gene: TRBJ2-3
D gene: TRBD2
clone size: NA
CDR3 DNA: TGTGCCAGCAGCACCGTCGGGACTAGCGGGACTCAAGATACGCAGTATTTT
CDR3 protein: CASSTVGTSGTQDTQYF

V gene: TRBV5-1
J gene: TRBJ2-2
D gene: NA
clone size: NA
CDR3 DNA: TGCGCCAGCAGCTCAGAGACTAAGAACACCGGGGAGCTGTTTTTT
CDR3 protein: CASSSETKNTGELFF

V gene: TRBV4-1
J gene: TRBJ1-5
D gene: NA
clone size: NA
CDR3 DNA: TGCGCCAGCAGCCACTCAGGCCTCCCCCAGCATTTT
CDR3 protein: CASSHSGLPQHF

V gene: TRBV9
J gene: TRBJ2-3
D gene: TRBD2
clone size: NA
CDR3 DNA: TGTGCCAGCAGCGTGCGGGAGGGGCAGACAGATACGCAGTATTTT
CDR3 protein: CASSVREGQTDTQYF

V gene: TRBV2
J gene: TRBJ2-7
D gene: NA
clone size: NA
CDR3 DNA: TGTGCCAGCAGGGACACCAGGGCAGGGGGGTACGAGCAGTACTTC
CDR3 protein: CASRDTRAGGYEQYF

V gene: TRBV13
J gene: TRBJ1-1
D gene: NA
clone size: NA
CDR3 DNA: TGTGCCAGCAGTGAGACTGGACGGGGGACCGAAGAAGCTTTCTTT
CDR3 protein: CASSETGRGTEEAFF

V gene: TRBV30
J gene: TRBJ1-2
D gene: TRBD1
clone size: NA
CDR3 DNA: TGTGCCTGGAAAATCCCGGGACAGCTGGCGGGTGGCTACACCTTC
CDR3 protein: CAWKIPGQLAGGYTF

V gene: TRBV5-1
J gene: TRBJ2-5
D gene: TRBD2
clone size: NA
CDR3 DNA: TGCGCCAGCAGCACAGGACTAGCGGCCTTCCAAGAGACCCAGTACTTC
CDR3 protein: CASSTGLAAFQETQYF

V gene: TRBV6-1
J gene: TRBJ1-2
D gene: TRBD1
clone size: NA
CDR3 DNA: TGTGCCAGCAGTGGAAACGACAGGGGCTATGGCTACACCTTC
CDR3 protein: CASSGNDRGYGYTF

V gene: TRBV11-2
J gene: TRBJ2-1
D gene: TRBD2
clone size: NA
CDR3 DNA: TGTGCCAGCAGTTACGGCGGGAGGGAGAATGAGCAGTTCTTC
CDR3 protein: CASSYGGRENEQFF

V gene: TRBV28
J gene: TRBJ2-1
D gene: NA
clone size: NA
CDR3 DNA: TGTGCCAGCAGTTCGGGCAGGGGCGACAATGAGCAGTTCTTC
CDR3 protein: CASSSGRGDNEQFF

V gene: TRBV7-9
J gene: TRBJ2-5
D gene: TRBD1
clone size: NA
CDR3 DNA: TGTGCCAGCAGCCTATCAGACAGGGGGCAAGGCGAGACCCAGTACTTC
CDR3 protein: CASSLSDRGQGETQYF

V gene: TRBV7-2
J gene: TRBJ2-1
D gene: NA
clone size: NA
CDR3 DNA: TGTGCCAGCAGCTTAGCGATAGTAGAGGATGAGCAGTTCTTC
CDR3 protein: CASSLAIVEDEQFF

V gene: TRBV6-1
J gene: TRBJ2-1
D gene: TRBD2
clone size: NA
CDR3 DNA: TGTGCCAGCAGTCTAGCGGGAGTTCCCCTCAATGAGCAGTTCTTC
CDR3 protein: CASSLAGVPLNEQFF

V gene: TRBV10-3
J gene: TRBJ2-5
D gene: NA
clone size: NA
CDR3 DNA: TGTGCCATCAGCCCCGGACACGACCTAAAGGAGACCCAGTACTTC
CDR3 protein: CAISPGHDLKETQYF

V gene: TRBV4-2
J gene: TRBJ1-1
D gene: NA
clone size: NA
CDR3 DNA: TGTGCCAGCAAGGGGGACACTGAAGCTTTCTTT
CDR3 protein: CASKGDTEAFF

V gene: TRBV5-4
J gene: TRBJ2-3
D gene: NA
clone size: NA
CDR3 DNA: TGTGCCAGCAGCTTGGCTCGGGAAGACTTAGATACGCAGTATTTT
CDR3 protein: CASSLAREDLDTQYF

V gene: TRBV5-1
J gene: TRBJ2-2
D gene: TRBD1
clone size: NA
CDR3 DNA: TGCGCCAGCGCACAGGGGGGCACCGGGGAGCTGTTTTTT
CDR3 protein: CASAQGGTGELFF

V gene: TRBV27
J gene: TRBJ2-7
D gene: TRBD1
clone size: NA
CDR3 DNA: TGTGCCAGCAGTCCTCGGACAGGGCTGCTTTACGAGCAGTACTTC
CDR3 protein: CASSPRTGLLYEQYF

V gene: TRBV6-6
J gene: TRBJ1-5
D gene: TRBD1
clone size: few
CDR3 DNA: TGTGCCAGCAGTACCACAGGGGGCGGCAATCAGCCCCAGCATTTT
CDR3 protein: CASSTTGGGNQPQHF

V gene: TRBV28
J gene: TRBJ1-1
D gene: TRBD1
clone size: NA
CDR3 DNA: TGTGCCAGCAGTTTTGAGGGGGCTCCTGTCACTGAAGCTTTCTTT
CDR3 protein: CASSFEGAPVTEAFF

V gene: TRBV4-1
J gene: TRBJ1-2
D gene: TRBD1
clone size: NA
CDR3 DNA: TGCGCCAGTTCTTATTCCACAGGGGACCATGGCTACACCTTC
CDR3 protein: CASSYSTGDHGYTF

V gene: TRBV9
J gene: TRBJ1-2
D gene: TRBD1
clone size: NA
CDR3 DNA: TGTGCCAGCAGCGCTATCCAGGGGGCGGGGGGCTACACCTTC
CDR3 protein: CASSAIQGAGGYTF

V gene: TRBV5-1
J gene: TRBJ2-7
D gene: TRBD2
clone size: NA
CDR3 DNA: TGCGCCAGCAGTGCGACTAGCGGGAGGGTACGGGCCTACGAGCAGTACTTC
CDR3 protein: CASSATSGRVRAYEQYF

V gene: TRBV6-1
J gene: TRBJ1-1
D gene: NA
clone size: once
CDR3 DNA: TGTGCCAGCAGTTCACCGGGACACTTGAACACTGAAGCTTTCTTT
CDR3 protein: CASSSPGHLNTEAFF

V gene: TRBV27
J gene: TRBJ1-4
D gene: TRBD1
clone size: NA
CDR3 DNA: TGTGCCAGGGCCCGCCCGGGACAGCCTGATGAAAAACTGTTTTTT
CDR3 protein: CARARPGQPDEKLFF

V gene: TRBV5-1
J gene: TRBJ2-1
D gene: TRBD2
clone size: once
CDR3 DNA: TGCGCCAGCAGCCCTGGACTAGCGGGAGGGCGCAATGAGCAGTTCTTC
CDR3 protein: CASSPGLAGGRNEQFF

V gene: TRBV30
J gene: TRBJ2-7
D gene: NA
clone size: NA
CDR3 DNA: TGTGCCTGGAGTGTATGGGGCAGGGGGACTTACGAGCAGTACTTC
CDR3 protein: CAWSVWGRGTYEQYF

V gene: TRBV7-9
J gene: TRBJ2-3
D gene: NA
clone size: NA
CDR3 DNA: TGTGCCAGCAGCTTATCCGGGAGCACAGATACGCAGTATTTT
CDR3 protein: CASSLSGSTDTQYF

V gene: TRBV30
J gene: TRBJ1-2
D gene: NA
clone size: NA
CDR3 DNA: TGTGCCTGGAGTGTAGGGGTCCACTACACCTTC
CDR3 protein: CAWSVGVHYTF

V gene: TRBV4-1
J gene: TRBJ2-7
D gene: TRBD1
clone size: NA
CDR3 DNA: TGCGCCAGCAGCCCAGGACAGGGAGACGAGCAGTACTTC
CDR3 protein: CASSPGQGDEQYF

V gene: TRBV6-1
J gene: TRBJ1-5
D gene: NA
clone size: NA
CDR3 DNA: TGTGCCAGCAGGGTTGACAGATCCATTTGGACCCAGCATTTT
CDR3 protein: CASRVDRSIWTQHF

V gene: TRBV6-1
J gene: TRBJ1-2
D gene: NA
clone size: NA
CDR3 DNA: TGTGCCAGCAGTGAAGCAAGTGGGGGCCTCTATGGCTACACCTTC
CDR3 protein: CASSEASGGLYGYTF

V gene: TRBV6-6
J gene: TRBJ2-5
D gene: TRBD1
clone size: NA
CDR3 DNA: TGTGCCAGCAGTTCCGGGGACAGGGGGTGGGAGACCCAGTACTTC
CDR3 protein: CASSSGDRGWETQYF

V gene: TRBV18
J gene: TRBJ2-7
D gene: TRBD2
clone size: NA
CDR3 DNA: TGTGCCAGCTCACGGATAGCGGGAGGGCCAAGAGAGCAGTACTTC
CDR3 protein: CASSRIAGGPREQYF

V gene: TRBV14
J gene: TRBJ2-1
D gene: TRBD2
clone size: NA
CDR3 DNA: TGTGCCAGCAGCCCGGAACTTATTGCGGGAGGGAGCAATGAGCAGTTCTTC
CDR3 protein: CASSPELIAGGSNEQFF

V gene: TRBV5-1
J gene: TRBJ1-1
D gene: NA
clone size: NA
CDR3 DNA: TGCGCCAGCAGCTTGGGGGCAGATAACACTGAAGCTTTCTTT
CDR3 protein: CASSLGADNTEAFF